This note documents a single T cell receptor beta chain sequence. Assay used: immunoSEQ multiplex PCR; TCRdb lists only in-frame clones, some missing. The sample lists approximately 220,000 clones, about 93% occurring once. The sample belongs to a study of control samples from healthy donors and cancer patients. The sequencing input was blood. The source is a man aged 45-65 years in good health.

The CDR3 region is CASSLGQGSEAFF. CDR3 sequence (DNA): TGTGCCAGCAGCTTAGGCCAGGGTTCTGAAGCTTTCTTT. The V gene is TRBV13, the J gene TRBJ1-1; a weak D match, TRBD1 (5 bases). CDR3 size: 13 residues. Germline CDR1 PRHDT, CDR2 FYEKMQ (reference sequence). The V end lost 0 bases, the J end lost 6 bases, and 8 bases lay between the germline ends.